A single sample is the source of the 14 T cell receptor beta chains below, sequenced in a study of shared clonotypes between healthy human individuals. Only in-frame clones appear in the TCRdb table, and some are missing; sequencing was by immunoSEQ multiplex PCR. The repertoire holds millions of clones, with 90% to 95% as singletons. The material sequenced was naive CD4+ T cells sorted from blood. Subset of the sample: CD45RA+ positively selected. The receptors here all came from a young man in good health.

The CDR3, as DNA: TGTGCCAGCAGCTCCAGGGGGGGCCTTTCTGGGGCCAACGTCCTGACTTTC. Its translation is CASSSRGGLSGANVLTF. The chain has TRBV5-4 and TRBJ2-6, with D perhaps TRBD1 or TRBD2 (7 bases each). The V and J ends lost 3 bases and 1 base respectively, with 14 bases between them. Germline V gene lookup returns CDR1 SGHNT and CDR2 YYREEE (reference sequence). This CDR3 is 17 amino acids long.

This clone was observed a few times. V gene TRBV30 combines with J gene TRBJ1-1, with TRBD1 as a possible D gene (6 bases). Germline CDR1 is GTSNPN and CDR2 is SVGIG (reference sequence). Trimming took 3 bases from V and 1 from J, leaving 9 bases between them. CDR3 size: 13 residues. The CDR3 DNA follows: TGTGCCTGGAGGGACAGACCGAACACTGAAGCTTTCTTT. Its protein is CAWRDRPNTEAFF.

This clone showed up just once. The chain uses TRBV5-4 and TRBJ2-2; TRBD2 aligns across 9 bases. J lost 3 bases, V lost 1 base, and 7 bases had no gene match. The CDR3 spans 17 residues. Germline V lookup: CDR1 SGHNT, CDR2 YYREEE (reference sequence). DNA for the CDR3: TGTGCCAGCAGCTTGAGGCGGGGGGGCCGTGACACCGGGGAGCTGTTTTTT. Translating gives CASSLRRGGRDTGELFF. The entire variable domain, with the rest obtained from reference TRBV5-4 and TRBJ2-2, is as follows: ETGVTQSPTHLIKTRGQQVTLRCSSQSGHNTVSWYQQALGQGPQFIFQYYREEENGRGNFPPRFSGLQFPNYSSELNVNALELDDSALYLCASSLRRGGRDTGELFFGEGSRLTVL.

This clone was counted between two and nine times. This chain connects TRBV5-1 to TRBJ2-1, with a tentative D call TRBD1 (6 bases). Deletions cut 2 bases from V and 5 bases from J, with 11 bases between. CDR3 size: 14 residues. Germline V gene lookup returns CDR1 SGHRS and CDR2 YFSETQ. In DNA form, the CDR3 reads TGCGCCAGCAGCTTCACCGGGGACAACAATGAGCAGTTCTTC. Its translation is CASSFTGDNNEQFF.

The chain employs TRBV27 and TRBJ2-6; D not certain. The CDR3 runs 15 residues. V shed 3 bases and J shed 4 bases, with 10 bases lying between them. Germline V gene data show CDR1 as MNHEY and CDR2 as SMNVEV (reference sequence). The DNA of the CDR3 is TGTGCCAGCAGTTTCAGATCGACGGGGGCCAACGTCCTGACTTTC. This translates into CASSFRSTGANVLTF.

This clone was seen only once. This chain joins TRBV6-1 and TRBJ1-2; 7 bases match TRBD1. Looked up from germline, CDR1 is MNHNS and CDR2 is SASEGT. V dropped 3 bases and J dropped 5; count of bases not matched to a gene: 6. This CDR3 region has 14 residues. The CDR3 is CASSEEPGGYGYTF. The DNA of the CDR3 is TGTGCCAGCAGTGAGGAGCCAGGGGGGTATGGCTACACCTTC.

The chain joins TRBV11-2 to TRBJ2-7; D is unclear. The CDR3 consists of 15 residues. V lost 1 base, J lost 3 bases, and 13 bases lay in between. Per germline, CDR1 SGHAT and CDR2 FQNNGV. The CDR3 DNA reads as TGTGCCAGCAGCTTAGGAAGGCCAGACATCTACGAGCAGTACTTC. Residues: CASSLGRPDIYEQYF.

The chain joins TRBV2 to TRBJ2-2, with TRBD2 matching over 12 bases. Germline CDR1 reads SNHLY; CDR2 reads FYNNEI. The CDR3 is 15 amino acids. Trimming removed 6 bases from V and 7 bases from J; junction bases left unmatched: 6. CDR3 residues: CASRRLAGVVGELFF. The CDR3 DNA is TGTGCCAGCAGAAGACTAGCGGGAGTAGTCGGGGAGCTGTTTTTT.

The V call is TRBV10-3, the J call TRBJ2-2; 11 bases agree with TRBD1. Germline V gene sequence: CDR1 ENHRY, CDR2 SYGVKD. The V segment lost 4 bases and the J segment 6 bases; nucleotides outside the gene matches: 7. The CDR3 covers 16 residues. The CDR3 region is CAISGGQGGQAGELFF. The CDR3 bases are TGTGCCATCAGTGGGGGACAGGGGGGCCAGGCCGGGGAGCTGTTTTTT.

DNA of the CDR3: TGTGCCAGCAGCGACGGGGGCCAGGGGAGACAAGAAAAACTGTTTTTT. Protein sequence: CASSDGGQGRQEKLFF. The gene calls are TRBV28 and TRBJ1-4, with D possibly matching TRBD1 (6 bases). The ends were cut back, 6 bases at V and 8 bases at J, with 22 bases in the middle. The CDR3 is 16 amino acids. Germline V gene sequence: CDR1 MDHEN, CDR2 SYDVKM.

V gene TRBV28 combines with J gene TRBJ2-2; D uncertain. The CDR3 sequence is 14 residues long. The germline gives CDR1 MDHEN, CDR2 SYDVKM. V was clipped by 7 bases and J by 5 bases, with 14 bases between them. In DNA, the CDR3 is TGTGCCAGCATCCCGCGGCAGTTAACCGGGGAGCTGTTTTTT. Translated: CASIPRQLTGELFF. Based on the CDR3 plus reference TRBV28 and TRBJ2-2, the full variable domain is DVKVTQSSRYLVKRTGEKVFLECVQDMDHENMFWYRQDPGLGLRLIYFSYDVKMKEKGDIPEGYSVSREKKERFSLILESASTNQTSMYLCASIPRQLTGELFFGEGSRLTVL.

V gene TRBV11-2 combines with J gene TRBJ1-5; D is unresolved. The V end lost 0 bases, the J end lost 4 bases, and 13 bases lay between the germline ends. This CDR3 has 16 residues. In germline, CDR1 is SGHAT, CDR2 FQNNGV. CDR3 region: CASSLEIGQPNQPQHF. CDR3 coding DNA: TGTGCCAGCAGCTTAGAAATAGGGCAGCCGAATCAGCCCCAGCATTTT.

V gene TRBV10-3 combines with J gene TRBJ2-7; D ambiguous. The V gene lost 0 bases and the J gene lost 0 bases, with 6 bases spanning the gap. In germline, CDR1 is ENHRY, CDR2 SYGVKD. The CDR3 has 14 residues. The CDR3 loop reads CAISESAASYEQYF. DNA of the CDR3: TGTGCCATCAGTGAGTCGGCGGCCTCCTACGAGCAGTACTTC.

This chain joins TRBV28 and TRBJ2-2; TRBD2 might be the D (5 bases). The germline CDR1 and CDR2 sequences are MDHEN and SYDVKM. Trimming pared 6 bases from V and 8 bases from J, leaving 10 bases between. The CDR3 is 12 amino acids. The CDR3 reads CASSLASGELFF. CDR3 bases: TGTGCCAGCAGCCTAGCCTCGGGGGAGCTGTTTTTT. The variable domain in full, completed from reference TRBV28 and TRBJ2-2, reads DVKVTQSSRYLVKRTGEKVFLECVQDMDHENMFWYRQDPGLGLRLIYFSYDVKMKEKGDIPEGYSVSREKKERFSLILESASTNQTSMYLCASSLASGELFFGEGSRLTVL.